This passage covers 5 T cell receptor beta chains from one sample sequenced in a study of blood T cell repertoires in COVID-19. Measured with immunoSEQ multiplex PCR; TCRdb has only the in-frame clones, and not every one. The table records fewer than 250,000 clones, roughly 86% of them present only once. Specimen: peripheral blood. The receptors here all came from a woman aged 45-60 years with active or convalescent COVID-19.

The CDR3 DNA reads TGCGCCAGCAGCCTGCTGGACAGCAAATATAGCAATCAGCCCCAGCATTTT. Residues: CASSLLDSKYSNQPQHF. The V call is TRBV5-1, the J call TRBJ1-5, with TRBD1 as a possible D gene (6 bases). Trimming removed 4 bases from V and 0 bases from J, with 17 bases in between. The CDR3 runs to 17 residues. Germline values: CDR1 SGHRS, CDR2 YFSETQ.

V is TRBV28 and J is TRBJ2-2; D gene unclear. The CDR3 loop spans 14 amino acids. V was clipped by 5 bases and J by 7 bases, with 14 bases between them. Germline assignment: CDR1 MDHEN and CDR2 SYDVKM. The CDR3 sequence is CASSPPKRSGELFF. The CDR3 coding sequence is TGTGCCAGCAGTCCCCCCAAAAGGAGCGGGGAGCTGTTTTTT.

This clone occurred once. The V and J genes are TRBV2 and TRBJ2-7; no clear D. V lost 5 bases and J 3 bases, leaving 8 bases between the germline ends. CDR1 SNHLY and CDR2 FYNNEI come from the germline V gene. This CDR3 comprises 12 residues. The CDR3 nucleotides are TGTGCCAGCAGTCCTACGGGCTACGAGCAGTACGTC. It codes for CASSPTGYEQYV.

The rearrangement links TRBV5-4 to TRBJ1-2; D perhaps matches TRBD1 (5 bases). With 0 bases removed from V and 2 bases from J, the gap between germline ends came to 8 bases. The CDR3 loop spans 14 amino acids. CDR1 is SGHNT and CDR2 is YYREEE in the germline V gene (reference sequence). The CDR3 reads CASSLERGNYGYTF. In DNA form, the CDR3 reads TGTGCCAGCAGCTTGGAGCGGGGCAACTATGGCTACACCTTC. The variable domain in full, completed from reference TRBV5-4 and TRBJ1-2, reads ETGVTQSPTHLIKTRGQQVTLRCSSQSGHNTVSWYQQALGQGPQFIFQYYREEENGRGNFPPRFSGLQFPNYSSELNVNALELDDSALYLCASSLERGNYGYTFGSGTRLTVV.

This chain links TRBV4-2 with TRBJ1-1, with D hard to call. The germline V and J ends were trimmed by 5 bases and 3 bases, with 13 bases remaining between them. The CDR3 covers 14 residues. The germline CDR1 and CDR2 sequences are LGHNA and YNFKEQ. CDR3 nucleotide sequence: TGTGCCAGCAGCAGCCCGTCGGTGTACACTGAAGCTTTCTTT. It encodes CASSSPSVYTEAFF.